Listed below are T cell receptor beta chains from one sample, sequenced in a study of blood T cell repertoires in COVID-19. This table comes from immunoSEQ multiplex PCR, and its TCRdb copy is limited to in-frame clones, with some not included. Of 220,000 or so clones in the sample, 65% to 85% were seen once. Input material: peripheral blood. Source of these receptors: a woman aged 55-70 years with acute or convalescent COVID-19. Each CDR3 is given with its conserved first and last residue. A D gene is named only where the DNA matches it firmly. A clone size is listed for some rows: how often the clone was seen (once, few, many), or a class if it is expanded.

V gene: TRBV5-1; D gene: TRBD1; clone size: NA; J gene: TRBJ1-2; CDR3 DNA: TGCGCCAGCAGCACCGGACAGGCTGTCGGCCTTCGGTATGGCTACACCTTC; CDR3 protein: CASSTGQAVGLRYGYTF
V gene: TRBV7-2; D gene: NA; clone size: NA; J gene: TRBJ1-5; CDR3 DNA: TGTGCCAGCAGCTTTACAGCCGGCCAGCCCCAGCATTTT; CDR3 protein: CASSFTAGQPQHF
V gene: TRBV28; D gene: TRBD1; clone size: NA; J gene: TRBJ1-5; CDR3 DNA: TGTGCCAGCAAAGGGACAGGGGAAAATCAGCCCCAGCATTTT; CDR3 protein: CASKGTGENQPQHF
V gene: TRBV10-3; D gene: TRBD1; clone size: NA; J gene: TRBJ1-2; CDR3 DNA: TGTGCCATCAGCGCAGGGGGCTTAGGCTATGGCTACACCTTC; CDR3 protein: CAISAGGLGYGYTF
V gene: TRBV10-2; D gene: NA; clone size: NA; J gene: TRBJ2-7; CDR3 DNA: TGCGCCAGCAGTGAGAGTTTCGGCAGGGCCGAGTACGAGCAGTACTTC; CDR3 protein: CASSESFGRAEYEQYF
V gene: TRBV2; D gene: TRBD1; clone size: few; J gene: TRBJ2-1; CDR3 DNA: TGTGCCAGCACGCGGGACAGGTACAATGAGCAGTTCTTC; CDR3 protein: CASTRDRYNEQFF
V gene: TRBV27; D gene: NA; clone size: NA; J gene: TRBJ1-1; CDR3 DNA: TGTGCCAGCAGTACCCCAGGGCGCCATGGAGCTTTCTTT; CDR3 protein: CASSTPGRHGAFF
V gene: TRBV7-2; D gene: TRBD2; clone size: once; J gene: TRBJ2-1; CDR3 DNA: TGTGCCAGCAGCTTACTGGCGGGGGAATTTGAGCAGTTCTTC; CDR3 protein: CASSLLAGEFEQFF
V gene: TRBV7-2; D gene: TRBD1; clone size: once; J gene: TRBJ2-5; CDR3 DNA: TGTGCCAGCAGCATCAGACAGGGAGAGACCCAGTACTTC; CDR3 protein: CASSIRQGETQYF
V gene: TRBV11-2; D gene: TRBD1; clone size: NA; J gene: TRBJ2-6; CDR3 DNA: TGTGCCAGCAGCTCCGCGACAGGGCTCTCTGGGGCCAACGTCCTGACTTTC; CDR3 protein: CASSSATGLSGANVLTF
V gene: TRBV29-1; D gene: TRBD2; clone size: NA; J gene: TRBJ2-2; CDR3 DNA: TGCAGCGCAAGCTCCGCGGGGGGGCCTGTCGGGGAGCTGTTTTTT; CDR3 protein: CSASSAGGPVGELFF
V gene: TRBV5-6; D gene: NA; clone size: NA; J gene: TRBJ1-4; CDR3 DNA: TGTGCCAGCAGCCGAACAGGGCTTAATAATGAAAAACTGTTTTTT; CDR3 protein: CASSRTGLNNEKLFF
V gene: TRBV6-1; D gene: NA; clone size: NA; J gene: TRBJ1-2; CDR3 DNA: TGTGCCAGCAGTGAACCGACGCCTAGCTATGGCTACACCTTC; CDR3 protein: CASSEPTPSYGYTF
V gene: TRBV27; D gene: TRBD2; clone size: NA; J gene: TRBJ2-2; CDR3 DNA: TGTGCCAGCCGGCCGGGGGGGAACACCGGGGAGCTGTTTTTT; CDR3 protein: CASRPGGNTGELFF
V gene: TRBV25-1; D gene: TRBD1; clone size: NA; J gene: TRBJ2-3; CDR3 DNA: TGTGCCAGCACCCGACAGGGGGCAGATACGCAGTATTTT; CDR3 protein: CASTRQGADTQYF
V gene: TRBV3-1/TRBV3-2; D gene: TRBD1; clone size: NA; J gene: TRBJ2-7; CDR3 DNA: TGTGCCAGCAGCCACGTAACCGGGACAGGGTACACCTACGAGCAGTACTTC; CDR3 protein: CASSHVTGTGYTYEQYF
V gene: TRBV3-1/TRBV3-2; D gene: NA; clone size: NA; J gene: TRBJ1-2; CDR3 DNA: TGTGCCAGCAGCCAAGGGGCGAGCGGCTACACCTTC; CDR3 protein: CASSQGASGYTF
V gene: TRBV9; D gene: NA; clone size: NA; J gene: TRBJ2-5; CDR3 DNA: TGTGCCAGCAGCGAGGGGTCGGTCGAGACCCAGTACTTC; CDR3 protein: CASSEGSVETQYF
V gene: TRBV5-6; D gene: NA; clone size: NA; J gene: TRBJ2-7; CDR3 DNA: TGTGCCAGCAGCTTGAATCCAGGAACTTACGAGCAGTACTTC; CDR3 protein: CASSLNPGTYEQYF
V gene: TRBV7-2; D gene: TRBD1; clone size: NA; J gene: TRBJ2-1; CDR3 DNA: TGTGCCAGCAGCCGTCGGACAGGGAGCTCCTACAATGAGCAGTTCTTC; CDR3 protein: CASSRRTGSSYNEQFF
V gene: TRBV29-1; D gene: NA; clone size: few; J gene: TRBJ1-2; CDR3 DNA: TGCAGCGCACAACAGGGTTGGGGGTATGGCTACACCTTC; CDR3 protein: CSAQQGWGYGYTF
V gene: TRBV28; D gene: NA; clone size: few; J gene: TRBJ2-7; CDR3 DNA: TGTGCCAGCAGTTTACAGGGGTTCGAGCAGTACTTC; CDR3 protein: CASSLQGFEQYF
V gene: TRBV2; D gene: TRBD1; clone size: NA; J gene: TRBJ1-1; CDR3 DNA: TGTGCCAGCAGTGAAGGGACAGGGGACCCTGAAGCTTTCTTT; CDR3 protein: CASSEGTGDPEAFF
V gene: TRBV12-3/TRBV12-4; D gene: NA; clone size: few; J gene: TRBJ2-7; CDR3 DNA: TGTGCCAGCAGTTTCGAGGGAGGCGAGCAGTACTTC; CDR3 protein: CASSFEGGEQYF
V gene: TRBV6-5; D gene: NA; clone size: NA; J gene: TRBJ2-5; CDR3 DNA: TGTGCCAGCAGCTCAAACACAGGAGGGGACGAGACCCAGTACTTC; CDR3 protein: CASSSNTGGDETQYF
V gene: TRBV29-1; D gene: NA; clone size: NA; J gene: TRBJ1-1; CDR3 DNA: TGCAGCGGCATTCAGGGGAGCGGGAACACTGAAGCTTTCTTT; CDR3 protein: CSGIQGSGNTEAFF
V gene: TRBV6-2/TRBV6-3; D gene: TRBD2; clone size: NA; J gene: TRBJ2-7; CDR3 DNA: TGTGCCAGCAGTAAGACGCCCGTGACTAGCGGGGGTAACTCCTACGAGCAGTACTTC; CDR3 protein: CASSKTPVTSGGNSYEQYF
V gene: TRBV5-6; D gene: TRBD1; clone size: NA; J gene: TRBJ1-4; CDR3 DNA: TGTGCCAGCAGCTTGGCTGGGGACAGAGTAGAAAAACTGTTTTTT; CDR3 protein: CASSLAGDRVEKLFF
V gene: TRBV5-4; D gene: TRBD1; clone size: NA; J gene: TRBJ1-2; CDR3 DNA: TGTGCCAGCAGCTCGGGACAGGGGAGTGTAGGATATGGCTACACCTTC; CDR3 protein: CASSSGQGSVGYGYTF
V gene: TRBV6-6; D gene: TRBD1; clone size: NA; J gene: TRBJ1-2; CDR3 DNA: TGTGCCAGCAAAAAAGGACAGGGGGCTAACTATGGCTACACCTTC; CDR3 protein: CASKKGQGANYGYTF
V gene: TRBV5-6; D gene: TRBD2; clone size: NA; J gene: TRBJ2-1; CDR3 DNA: TGTGCCAGCAGCTTGATGCTAGCGGGGGTTAATGAGCAGTTCTTC; CDR3 protein: CASSLMLAGVNEQFF
V gene: TRBV7-8; D gene: NA; clone size: NA; J gene: TRBJ1-1; CDR3 DNA: TGTGCCAGCAGCTTACAGGGCTTGAACACTGAAGCTTTCTTT; CDR3 protein: CASSLQGLNTEAFF
V gene: TRBV5-1; D gene: NA; clone size: NA; J gene: TRBJ1-1; CDR3 DNA: TGCGCCAGCAGCTTGGCAGGAACCTTGAACACTGAAGCTTTCTTT; CDR3 protein: CASSLAGTLNTEAFF
V gene: TRBV2; D gene: NA; clone size: NA; J gene: TRBJ2-7; CDR3 DNA: TGTGCCAGCAAGCGGCAAGGAGCCCAATCCTACGAGCAGTACTTC; CDR3 protein: CASKRQGAQSYEQYF
V gene: TRBV4-2; D gene: NA; clone size: NA; J gene: TRBJ1-3; CDR3 DNA: TGTGCCAGCAGCCAAGACCTCGTCCTCGTCCCTTTATATTTT; CDR3 protein: CASSQDLVLVPLYF
V gene: TRBV3-1/TRBV3-2; D gene: TRBD1; clone size: NA; J gene: TRBJ1-2; CDR3 DNA: TGTGCCAGCAGCCTCGGACAGGGGTTGTTTGGCTACACCTTC; CDR3 protein: CASSLGQGLFGYTF
V gene: TRBV19; D gene: TRBD2; clone size: NA; J gene: TRBJ2-7; CDR3 DNA: TGTGCCAGTAGTATATTGCGGGGGAGCTCCTACGAGCAGTACTTC; CDR3 protein: CASSILRGSSYEQYF
V gene: TRBV3-1/TRBV3-2; D gene: TRBD2; clone size: NA; J gene: TRBJ2-7; CDR3 DNA: TGTGCCAGCAGCCAAAACCCGAGATGGGGCGGGGGCTCCTACGAGCAGTACTTC; CDR3 protein: CASSQNPRWGGGSYEQYF
V gene: TRBV27; D gene: NA; clone size: NA; J gene: TRBJ1-2; CDR3 DNA: TGTGCCAGCAGTTTCGGCAGGGGATCCTATGGCTACACCTTC; CDR3 protein: CASSFGRGSYGYTF
V gene: TRBV5-1; D gene: NA; clone size: NA; J gene: TRBJ2-5; CDR3 DNA: TGCGCCAGCAGCCTAAGACAGGCGGGGACCCAGTACTTC; CDR3 protein: CASSLRQAGTQYF
V gene: TRBV4-2; D gene: NA; clone size: NA; J gene: TRBJ2-7; CDR3 DNA: TGTGCCAGCAGCCCTGGAGGGAACTACGAGCAGTACTTC; CDR3 protein: CASSPGGNYEQYF
V gene: TRBV28; D gene: NA; clone size: NA; J gene: TRBJ1-3; CDR3 DNA: TGTGCCAGCACCCCCGGACAGAGACTCTCTGGAAACACCATATATTTT; CDR3 protein: CASTPGQRLSGNTIYF
V gene: TRBV11-3; D gene: NA; clone size: NA; J gene: TRBJ2-5; CDR3 DNA: TGTGCCAGCAGCTCCCAGGGGGAGACCCAGTACTTC; CDR3 protein: CASSSQGETQYF
V gene: TRBV3-1/TRBV3-2; D gene: TRBD1; clone size: NA; J gene: TRBJ2-5; CDR3 DNA: TGTGCCAGCAGCCAAGTAACAGGGGGACAAGAGACCCAGTACTTC; CDR3 protein: CASSQVTGGQETQYF
V gene: TRBV25-1; D gene: NA; clone size: NA; J gene: TRBJ1-2; CDR3 DNA: TGTGCCAGCAGCGACAGTAACTATGGCTACACCTTC; CDR3 protein: CASSDSNYGYTF
V gene: TRBV7-2; D gene: NA; clone size: NA; J gene: TRBJ2-2; CDR3 DNA: TGTGCCAGCAGCTTAGCGCAGGCCTTGAACACCGGGGAGCTGTTTTTT; CDR3 protein: CASSLAQALNTGELFF
V gene: TRBV9; D gene: TRBD2; clone size: NA; J gene: TRBJ2-1; CDR3 DNA: TGTGCCAGCAGCGTACTAGCGGGGGGGCGGGTCAATGAGCAGTTCTTC; CDR3 protein: CASSVLAGGRVNEQFF
V gene: TRBV5-4; D gene: NA; clone size: NA; J gene: TRBJ1-1; CDR3 DNA: TGTGCCAGCAGCTTGGCGGGGATCACTGAAGCTTTCTTT; CDR3 protein: CASSLAGITEAFF
V gene: TRBV2; D gene: TRBD1; clone size: NA; J gene: TRBJ1-1; CDR3 DNA: TGTGCCAGCAGTGGGAGCAGGGGGCGCACTGAAGCTTTCTTT; CDR3 protein: CASSGSRGRTEAFF
V gene: TRBV5-4; D gene: TRBD1; clone size: NA; J gene: TRBJ1-1; CDR3 DNA: TGTGCCAGCAGTAGGGGACAGGGGATATTGAACACTGAAGCTTTCTTT; CDR3 protein: CASSRGQGILNTEAFF